Listed below are T cell receptor beta chains from one sample, sequenced in a study of T cells after yellow fever vaccination. One entry per CDR3 protein, called by TCRdb with MiXCR from the 5' RACE reads. Of 100,000 to 150,000 distinct CDR3 sequences listed, 6% to 8% are singletons. Sequencing was performed on CD4+ T cells sorted from PBMCs, taken more than 8 days after the first yellow fever vaccination. These receptors all stem from a man between 18 and 29 years old who received the YFV17D yellow fever vaccine. The CDR3 runs from the conserved cysteine through the conserved F or W. D genes are given only for firm matches. Size tells how often a clone was seen (once, few, many) or the class of an expanded clone, and some rows leave it out.

>many|-|TRBJ1-2|TRBV29-1
CSVGGARGYTF
TGCAGCGTGGGGGGGGCTCGGGGCTACACCTTC
>few|TRBD2|TRBJ2-5|TRBV5-4
CASSTATSGRRETQYF
TGTGCCAGCAGCACGGCGACTAGCGGGAGACGGGAGACCCAGTACTTC
>few|-|TRBJ2-3|TRBV6-2/TRBV6-3
CASSYRTLSDTQYF
TGTGCCAGCAGTTACAGGACCCTTTCAGATACGCAGTATTTT
>many|-|TRBJ2-7|TRBV29-1
CSAVRTYEQYF
TGCAGCGCCGTAAGGACCTACGAGCAGTACTTC
>few|TRBD2|TRBJ2-3|TRBV7-3
CASSLNGGLGLAGLEGTDTQYF
TGTGCCAGCAGCTTAAATGGAGGTTTGGGACTAGCGGGGTTGGAGGGCACAGATACGCAGTATTTT
>many|TRBD1|TRBJ2-3|TRBV3-1
CASSDARTGKRVTDTQYF
TGTGCCAGCAGTGACGCACGGACAGGGAAAAGGGTCACAGATACGCAGTATTTT
>many|TRBD2|TRBJ2-5|TRBV4-2
CASSQGLAGLEETQYF
TGTGCCAGCAGCCAGGGACTAGCGGGGTTAGAAGAGACCCAGTACTTC
>many|-|TRBJ1-2|TRBV5-1
CASSLNAGNYGYTF
TGCGCCAGCAGCTTAAATGCCGGCAACTATGGCTACACCTTC
>many|TRBD1|TRBJ2-7|TRBV20-1
CSASDGTGGGGEQYF
TGCAGTGCTAGTGACGGGACAGGGGGCGGTGGCGAGCAGTACTTC
>many|TRBD2|TRBJ2-3|TRBV7-2
CASSQTSGENTQYF
TGTGCCAGCAGCCAGACTAGCGGGGAGAATACGCAGTATTTT
>many|TRBD1|TRBJ2-5|TRBV5-1
CASSLGPGQGEETQYF
TGCGCCAGCAGCTTGGGGCCGGGACAGGGGGAAGAGACCCAGTACTTC
>many|-|TRBJ2-6|TRBV18
CASSPGFLGANVLTF
TGTGCCAGCTCACCAGGGTTTCTCGGGGCCAACGTCCTGACTTTC
>-|-|TRBJ1-2|TRBV12-3/TRBV12-4
CASSPPGTGYTF
TGTGCCAGCAGCCCCCCAGGGACCGGCTACACCTTC
>many|-|TRBJ1-1|TRBV7-3
CASSPLPAPNTEAFF
TGTGCCAGCAGCCCCCTACCGGCGCCGAACACTGAAGCTTTCTTT
>many|-|TRBJ1-2|TRBV5-1
CASSSGQSLYGYTF
TGCGCCAGCAGCTCCGGACAGAGCCTGTATGGCTACACCTTC
>many|-|TRBJ2-1|TRBV5-6
CASSLFATLYNEQFF
TGTGCCAGCAGCTTGTTCGCAACGTTATACAATGAGCAGTTCTTC